Here is one T cell receptor beta chain with its context. Antigen: not known. TCRdb's copy holds only in-frame clones and misses some; the assay was immunoSEQ multiplex PCR. Among 250,000 to 350,000 clones listed, roughly four fifths were seen once. The data belong to a study of cytotoxic CD8 clonotypes in ibrutinib-treated CLL. At the level of the study: A median roughly twelve months of treatment, range 6 to 36, preceded the collection of response samples. General study points: Elevated clonality accompanied ibrutinib response, with a return toward baseline values at progression. Progressing and sustained-remission patients had different sampling times.

The CDR3 runs 14 residues. V shed 3 bases and J shed 3 bases, with 12 bases lying between them. CDR1 and CDR2 from the germline V gene are SNHLY and FYNNEI. The TCR originated in a human donor with chronic lymphocytic leukemia. The source material was PBMCs, sampled at disease progression, from a patient treated with ibrutinib. The J gene is TRBJ2-7, the V gene TRBV2; a possible D gene is TRBD1 (6 bases). CDR3 coding DNA: TGTGCCAGCAGTGACTTTCTCAGGGGCTACGAGCAGTACTTC. Translation gives CASSDFLRGYEQYF.